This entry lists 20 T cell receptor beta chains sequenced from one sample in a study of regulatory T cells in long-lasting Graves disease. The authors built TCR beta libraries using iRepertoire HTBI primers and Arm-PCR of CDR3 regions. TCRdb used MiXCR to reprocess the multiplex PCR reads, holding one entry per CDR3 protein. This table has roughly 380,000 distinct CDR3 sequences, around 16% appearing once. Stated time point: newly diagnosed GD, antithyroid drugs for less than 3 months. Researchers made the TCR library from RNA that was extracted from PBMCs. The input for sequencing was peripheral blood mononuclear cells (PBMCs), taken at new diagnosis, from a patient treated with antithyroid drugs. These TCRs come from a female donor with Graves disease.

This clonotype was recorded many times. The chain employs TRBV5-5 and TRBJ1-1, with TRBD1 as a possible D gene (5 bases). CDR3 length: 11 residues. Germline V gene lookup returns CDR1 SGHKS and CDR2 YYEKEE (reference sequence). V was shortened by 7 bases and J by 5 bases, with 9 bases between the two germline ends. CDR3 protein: CASGADTEAFF. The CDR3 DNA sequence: TGTGCCAGCGGGGCTGATACTGAAGCTTTCTTT.

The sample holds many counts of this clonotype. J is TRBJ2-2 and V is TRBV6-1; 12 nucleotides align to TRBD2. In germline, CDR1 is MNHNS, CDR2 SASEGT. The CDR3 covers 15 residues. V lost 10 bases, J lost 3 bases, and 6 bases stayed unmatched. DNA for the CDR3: TGTGCCACCCAAAGACTAGCGGGGGACACCGGGGAGCTGTTTTTT. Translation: CATQRLAGDTGELFF.

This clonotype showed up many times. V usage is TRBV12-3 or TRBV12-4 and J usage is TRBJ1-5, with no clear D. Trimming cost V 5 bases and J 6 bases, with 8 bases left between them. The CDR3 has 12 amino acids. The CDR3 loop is CASSPIPQPQHF. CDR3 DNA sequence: TGTGCCAGCAGTCCCATCCCTCAGCCCCAGCATTTT.

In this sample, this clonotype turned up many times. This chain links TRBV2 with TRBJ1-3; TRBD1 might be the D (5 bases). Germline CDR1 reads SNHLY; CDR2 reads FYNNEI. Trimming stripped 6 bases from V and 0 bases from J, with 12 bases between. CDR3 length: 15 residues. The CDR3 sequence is CASSRDGLSGNTIYF. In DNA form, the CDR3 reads TGTGCCAGCAGCAGGGACGGACTCTCTGGAAACACCATATATTTT.

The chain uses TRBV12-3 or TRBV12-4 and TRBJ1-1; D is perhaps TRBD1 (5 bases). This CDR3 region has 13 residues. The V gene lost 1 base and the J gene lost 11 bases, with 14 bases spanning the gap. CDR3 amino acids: CASSLGARDEAFF. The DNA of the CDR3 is TGTGCCAGCAGTTTAGGGGCCAGGGATGAGGCTTTCTTT.

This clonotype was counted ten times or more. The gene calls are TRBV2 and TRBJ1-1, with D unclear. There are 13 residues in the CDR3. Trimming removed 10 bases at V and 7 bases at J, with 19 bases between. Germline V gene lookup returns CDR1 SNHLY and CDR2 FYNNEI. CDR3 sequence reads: CANYFGRTLEAFF. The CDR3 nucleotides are TGTGCCAACTACTTTGGGCGAACCCTTGAAGCTTTCTTT.

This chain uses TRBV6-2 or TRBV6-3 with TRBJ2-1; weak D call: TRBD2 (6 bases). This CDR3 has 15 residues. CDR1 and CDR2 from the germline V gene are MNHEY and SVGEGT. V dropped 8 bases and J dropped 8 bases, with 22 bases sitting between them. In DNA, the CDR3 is TGTGCCAGCCATCTTCTACGGGAGCTTGGGCATGAGCAGTTCTTC. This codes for CASHLLRELGHEQFF.

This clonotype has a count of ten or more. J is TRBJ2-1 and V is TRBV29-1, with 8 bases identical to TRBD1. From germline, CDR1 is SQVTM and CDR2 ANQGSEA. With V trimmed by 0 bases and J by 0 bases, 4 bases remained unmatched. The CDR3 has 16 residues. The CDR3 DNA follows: TGCAGCGTTGAAGACCCGGACAGGGACTCCTACAATGAGCAGTTCTTC. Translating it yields CSVEDPDRDSYNEQFF.

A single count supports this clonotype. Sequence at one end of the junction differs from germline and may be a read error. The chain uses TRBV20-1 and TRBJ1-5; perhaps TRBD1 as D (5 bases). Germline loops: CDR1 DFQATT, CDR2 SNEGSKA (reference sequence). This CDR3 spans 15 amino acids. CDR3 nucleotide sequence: TGCAGTACTAGAGCTGATCAGGGCCTCAATCAGCCCCAGCATTTT. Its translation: CSTRADQGLNQPQHF.

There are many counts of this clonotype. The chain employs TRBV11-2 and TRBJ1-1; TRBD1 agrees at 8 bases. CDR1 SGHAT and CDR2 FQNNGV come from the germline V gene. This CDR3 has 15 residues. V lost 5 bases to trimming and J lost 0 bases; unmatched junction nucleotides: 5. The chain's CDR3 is CASSLRGQVNTEAFF. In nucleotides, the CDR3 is TGTGCCAGCAGCCTACGGGGACAGGTGAACACTGAAGCTTTCTTT.

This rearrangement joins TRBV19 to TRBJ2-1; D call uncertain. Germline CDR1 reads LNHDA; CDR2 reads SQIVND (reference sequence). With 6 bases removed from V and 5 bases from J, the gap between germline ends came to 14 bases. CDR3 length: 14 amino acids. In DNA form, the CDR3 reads TGTGCCAGTAGCCACCTAGGGCCGGACAATGAGCAGTTCTTC. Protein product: CASSHLGPDNEQFF.

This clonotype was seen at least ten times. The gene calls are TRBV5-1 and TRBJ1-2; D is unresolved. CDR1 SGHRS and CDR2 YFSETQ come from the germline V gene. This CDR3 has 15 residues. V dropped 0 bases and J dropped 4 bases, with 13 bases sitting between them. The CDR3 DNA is TGCGCCAGCAGCTTGGTCCCGGACGGATCCTATGGCTACACCTTC. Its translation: CASSLVPDGSYGYTF.

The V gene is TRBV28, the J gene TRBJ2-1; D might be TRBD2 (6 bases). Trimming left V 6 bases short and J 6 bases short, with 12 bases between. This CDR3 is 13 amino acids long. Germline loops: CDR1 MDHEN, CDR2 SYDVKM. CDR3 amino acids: CASRLVGGNEQFF. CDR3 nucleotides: TGTGCCAGCAGATTGGTGGGGGGCAATGAGCAGTTCTTC.

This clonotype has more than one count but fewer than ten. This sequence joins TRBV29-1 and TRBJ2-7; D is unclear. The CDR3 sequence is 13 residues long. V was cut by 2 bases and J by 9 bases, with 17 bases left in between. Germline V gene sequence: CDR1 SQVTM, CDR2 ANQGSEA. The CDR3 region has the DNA TGCAGCGTTGAATTAAACCTGGGATTAGGGCAGTACTTC. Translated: CSVELNLGLGQYF.

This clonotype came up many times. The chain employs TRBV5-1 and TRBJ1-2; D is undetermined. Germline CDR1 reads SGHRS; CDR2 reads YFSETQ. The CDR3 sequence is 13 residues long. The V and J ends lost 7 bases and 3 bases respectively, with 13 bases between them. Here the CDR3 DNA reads TGCGCCAGCGCCCCGTTGGGCCACTATGGCTACACCTTC. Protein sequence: CASAPLGHYGYTF.

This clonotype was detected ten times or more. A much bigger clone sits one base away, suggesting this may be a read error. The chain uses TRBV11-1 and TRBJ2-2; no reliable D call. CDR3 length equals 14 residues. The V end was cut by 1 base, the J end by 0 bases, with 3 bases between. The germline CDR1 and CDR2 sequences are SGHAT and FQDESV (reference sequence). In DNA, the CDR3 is TGTGCCAGCAGCTTAGAGGCGAACACCGGGGAGCTGTTTTTT. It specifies CASSLEANTGELFF.

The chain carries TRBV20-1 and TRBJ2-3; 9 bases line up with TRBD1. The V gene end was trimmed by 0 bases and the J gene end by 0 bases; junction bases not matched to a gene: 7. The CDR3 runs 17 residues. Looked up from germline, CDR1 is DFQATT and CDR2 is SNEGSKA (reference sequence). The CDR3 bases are TGCAGTGCTAGAGATCAGGGGACAGGGAGTAGCACAGATACGCAGTATTTT. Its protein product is CSARDQGTGSSTDTQYF.

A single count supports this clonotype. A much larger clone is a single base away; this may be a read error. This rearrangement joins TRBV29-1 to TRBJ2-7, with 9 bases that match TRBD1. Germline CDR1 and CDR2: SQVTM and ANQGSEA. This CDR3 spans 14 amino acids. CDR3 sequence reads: CSVEPGQGSYEQHF. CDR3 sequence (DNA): TGCAGCGTTGAACCAGGACAGGGGAGCTACGAGCAGCACTTC.

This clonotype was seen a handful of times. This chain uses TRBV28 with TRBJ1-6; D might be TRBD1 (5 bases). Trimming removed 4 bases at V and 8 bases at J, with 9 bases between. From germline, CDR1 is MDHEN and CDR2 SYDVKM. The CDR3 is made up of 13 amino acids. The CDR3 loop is CASSSGTYSPLHF. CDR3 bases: TGTGCCAGCAGTTCCGGGACTTATTCACCCCTCCACTTT. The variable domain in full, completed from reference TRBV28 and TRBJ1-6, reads DVKVTQSSRYLVKRTGEKVFLECVQDMDHENMFWYRQDPGLGLRLIYFSYDVKMKEKGDIPEGYSVSREKKERFSLILESASTNQTSMYLCASSSGTYSPLHFGNGTRLTVT.

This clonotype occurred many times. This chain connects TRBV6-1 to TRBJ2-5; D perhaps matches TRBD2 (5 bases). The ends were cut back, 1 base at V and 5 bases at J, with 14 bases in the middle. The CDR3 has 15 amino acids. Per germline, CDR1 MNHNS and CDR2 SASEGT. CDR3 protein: CASSEVRVESETQYF. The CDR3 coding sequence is TGTGCCAGCAGTGAAGTGAGGGTTGAGAGCGAGACCCAGTACTTC.